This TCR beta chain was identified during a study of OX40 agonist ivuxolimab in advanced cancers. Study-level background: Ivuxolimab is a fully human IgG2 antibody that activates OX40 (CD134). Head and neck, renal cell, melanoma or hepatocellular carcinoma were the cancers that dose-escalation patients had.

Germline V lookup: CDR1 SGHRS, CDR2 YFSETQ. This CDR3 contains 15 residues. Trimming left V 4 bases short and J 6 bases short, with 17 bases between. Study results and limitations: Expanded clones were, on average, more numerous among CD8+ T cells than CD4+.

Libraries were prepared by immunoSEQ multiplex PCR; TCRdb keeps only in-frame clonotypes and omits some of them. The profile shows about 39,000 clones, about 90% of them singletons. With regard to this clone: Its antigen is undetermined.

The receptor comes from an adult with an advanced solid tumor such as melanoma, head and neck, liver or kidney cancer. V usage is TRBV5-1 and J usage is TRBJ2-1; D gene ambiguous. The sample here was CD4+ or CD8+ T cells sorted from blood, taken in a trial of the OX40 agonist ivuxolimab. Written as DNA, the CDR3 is TGCGCCAGCAGCCCCTTGGGTGGATCGTTCAATGAGCAGTTCTTC. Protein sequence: CASSPLGGSFNEQFF.